A single sample is the source of the 15 T cell receptor beta chains below, sequenced in a study of blood T cell repertoires in COVID-19. Profiling relied on immunoSEQ multiplex PCR, and the TCRdb table lists in-frame clones only, not all of them. Of about 480,000 clones listed, approximately 90% are singletons. The sequenced sample was PBMCs or T cells enriched from blood (not recorded which). The receptors here all came from a woman younger than 35 with acute COVID-19.

This sequence joins TRBV12-5 and TRBJ1-2; unclear D gene. Trimming removed 3 bases at V and 7 bases at J, with 21 bases between. This CDR3 contains 16 residues. Germline CDR1 LGHNT, CDR2 FRNRAP. CDR3 in DNA: TGTGCTAGTGGTTTTAGAGAGGGAAGATCACATGGTGGCTACACCTTC. This encodes CASGFREGRSHGGYTF.

The chain couples TRBV5-1 to TRBJ1-1; no clear D. With 0 bases removed from V and 1 base from J, the gap between germline ends came to 10 bases. CDR1 is SGHRS and CDR2 is YFSETQ in the germline V gene. The CDR3 sequence is 15 residues long. The CDR3 loop reads CASSLGGRENTEAFF. CDR3 bases: TGCGCCAGCAGCTTGGGTGGACGGGAGAACACTGAAGCTTTCTTT.

V gene TRBV28 combines with J gene TRBJ1-5; no reliable D call. This CDR3 spans 15 amino acids. Germline-derived CDR1 and CDR2 are MDHEN and SYDVKM. Trimming stripped 1 base from V and 3 bases from J, with 10 bases between. The CDR3 region has the DNA TGTGCCAGCAGTTTATTCGGGGAGATCAATCAGCCCCAGCATTTT. As protein: CASSLFGEINQPQHF.

V usage is TRBV5-1 and J usage is TRBJ2-5; D possibly corresponds to TRBD1 (5 bases). This CDR3 region has 12 residues. Germline-derived CDR1 and CDR2 are SGHRS and YFSETQ. Trimming pared 0 bases from V and 5 bases from J, leaving 5 bases between. The CDR3 DNA reads TGCGCCAGCAGCTTGGAGGGGGAGACCCAGTACTTC. This sequence encodes CASSLEGETQYF. Full variable domain (rest looked up from reference TRBV5-1 and TRBJ2-5): KAGVTQTPRYLIKTRGQQVTLSCSPISGHRSVSWYQQTPGQGLQFLFEYFSETQRNKGNFPGRFSGRQFSNSRSEMNVSTLELGDSALYLCASSLEGETQYFGPGTRLLVL.

This clone was counted once. V and J are TRBV6-1 and TRBJ2-7; 9 nucleotides agree with TRBD1. The V and J ends lost 3 bases and 2 bases, in that order; junction bases with no gene match: 8. Germline values: CDR1 MNHNS, CDR2 SASEGT. The CDR3 length is 16 residues. The CDR3 loop reads CASSETGQGIAYEQYF. The DNA of the CDR3 is TGTGCCAGCAGTGAGACGGGACAGGGTATAGCCTACGAGCAGTACTTC.

V usage is TRBV7-2 and J usage is TRBJ2-3; 7 bases are a match to TRBD1. The CDR3 is made up of 16 amino acids. Germline V gene lookup returns CDR1 SGHTA and CDR2 FQGNSA. Trimming cost V 8 bases and J 4 bases; bases outside gene matches: 15. CDR3 nucleotide sequence: TGTGCCAGCGGAAATCGGGGACAGTTTATATCAGATACGCAGTATTTT. Amino acid sequence: CASGNRGQFISDTQYF.

The rearrangement joins TRBV9 to TRBJ2-3; 8 bases align to TRBD2. This CDR3 has 15 amino acids. V was clipped by 3 bases and J by 5 bases; unmatched bases: 8. Germline CDR1 is SGDLS and CDR2 is YYNGEE. The CDR3 region is CASSGRGAGGDTQYF. DNA of the CDR3: TGTGCCAGCAGCGGGCGGGGGGCCGGTGGAGATACGCAGTATTTT.

The chain has TRBV24-1 and TRBJ1-5, with 7 bases aligning to TRBD1. The CDR3 runs 18 residues. J lost 3 bases, V lost 6 bases, and 16 bases had no gene match. Germline values: CDR1 KGHDR, CDR2 SFDVKD. For the CDR3, the DNA is TGTGCCACCAGTCCTTTATTAGGGGGCGTGATTTACAATCAGCCCCAGCATTTT. Amino acid sequence: CATSPLLGGVIYNQPQHF.

This clone came up many times. V is TRBV28 and J is TRBJ1-5; D not resolved. CDR1 MDHEN and CDR2 SYDVKM come from the germline V gene. CDR3 length: 14 residues. V was cut by 4 bases and J by 0 bases, with 7 bases left in between. Written as DNA, the CDR3 is TGTGCCAGCAGTTACGGTAATAGCAATCAGCCCCAGCATTTT. It encodes CASSYGNSNQPQHF. Based on the CDR3 plus reference TRBV28 and TRBJ1-5, the full variable domain is DVKVTQSSRYLVKRTGEKVFLECVQDMDHENMFWYRQDPGLGLRLIYFSYDVKMKEKGDIPEGYSVSREKKERFSLILESASTNQTSMYLCASSYGNSNQPQHFGDGTRLSIL.

The chain recombines TRBV9 with TRBJ1-4; D uncertain. This CDR3 region has 13 residues. V was pared by 10 bases and J by 1 base, with 11 bases between. Germline V lookup: CDR1 SGDLS, CDR2 YYNGEE. CDR3 nucleotides: TGTGCCCTCGGAGAGGGAACTAATGAAAAACTGTTTTTT. Protein sequence: CALGEGTNEKLFF.

This rearrangement joins TRBV28 to TRBJ2-7; the D gene is possibly TRBD1 (6 bases). Germline CDR1 is MDHEN and CDR2 is SYDVKM. V shed 6 bases and J shed 3 bases, with 15 bases lying between them. This CDR3 has 14 residues. The CDR3 DNA reads as TGTGCCAGCAGCCCGTTAGGACAGAGCTACGAGCAGTACTTC. Translating it yields CASSPLGQSYEQYF.

The chain uses TRBV7-2 and TRBJ2-5, with 8 bases that match TRBD2. The junction had 3 bases not matched to a gene; V was cut back by 3 bases and J by 3 bases. The CDR3 consists of 14 residues. Germline assignment: CDR1 SGHTA and CDR2 FQGNSA. The CDR3 loop is CASSLNGREETQYF. Here the CDR3 DNA reads TGTGCCAGCAGCTTGAACGGGAGGGAAGAGACCCAGTACTTC.

This rearrangement joins TRBV7-2 to TRBJ2-3; no firm D call. V was cut by 7 bases and J by 3 bases, with 14 bases left in between. The CDR3 contains 14 residues. Germline lookup yields CDR1 SGHTA and CDR2 FQGNSA. The CDR3 protein is CASTPPPLTDTQYF. CDR3 bases: TGTGCCAGCACCCCGCCCCCGCTAACAGATACGCAGTATTTT. The entire variable domain, with the rest obtained from reference TRBV7-2 and TRBJ2-3, is as follows: GAGVSQSPSNKVTEKGKDVELRCDPISGHTALYWYRQSLGQGLEFLIYFQGNSAPDKSGLPSDRFSAERTGGSVSTLTIQRTQQEDSAVYLCASTPPPLTDTQYFGPGTRLTVL.

This sequence joins TRBV11-2 and TRBJ1-1; a possible D gene is TRBD1 (5 bases). The V gene's germline CDR1 is SGHAT and CDR2 FQNNGV. V lost 6 bases to trimming and J lost 2 bases, with 16 bases between them. CDR3 length equals 15 residues. CDR3 residues: CASRVPGLSNTEAFF. In DNA, the CDR3 is TGTGCCAGCAGAGTCCCGGGACTTTCTAACACTGAAGCTTTCTTT.

The chain joins TRBV11-2 to TRBJ1-1; the D is unclear. Germline CDR1 and CDR2: SGHAT and FQNNGV. V lost 5 bases to trimming and J lost 6 bases, with 16 bases between them. The CDR3 runs to 14 residues. In DNA form, the CDR3 reads TGTGCCAGCAGCCCGACGACTCAGAGGGCTGAAGCTTTCTTT. This gives the protein CASSPTTQRAEAFF.